A selection of T cell receptor beta chains follows, all from one sample in a study of blood T cell repertoires in COVID-19. Sequencing used immunoSEQ multiplex PCR; TCRdb keeps in-frame clones, though not all of them. The table shows approximately 210,000 clones, with approximately 79% occurring only once. Input material: peripheral blood. These receptors originate from a human donor in a cohort sampled during active COVID-19. Each CDR3 is given with its conserved first and last residue. Each record gives: CDR3 length, D gene, J gene, V gene, clone size, CDR3 protein, CDR3 DNA. D genes are given only for firm matches. Some rows mark clone size as missing; the rest say once, few, many or name a class of expanded clone.

14 | TRBD1 | TRBJ2-7 | TRBV19 | - | CASSSGQASYEQYF | TGTGCCAGTAGTTCAGGACAGGCCTCCTACGAGCAGTACTTC
14 | TRBD1 | TRBJ1-5 | TRBV28 | - | CASSRDRGNQPQHF | TGTGCCAGCAGCCGGGACAGGGGGAATCAGCCCCAGCATTTT
12 | - | TRBJ2-7 | TRBV11-3 | once | CASSANSYEQYF | TGTGCCAGCAGTGCGAATTCCTACGAGCAGTACTTC
14 | TRBD1 | TRBJ2-7 | TRBV10-3 | - | CAISAGTGVPEQYF | TGTGCCATCAGTGCAGGGACAGGGGTCCCCGAGCAGTACTTC
15 | TRBD1 | TRBJ2-5 | TRBV7-2 | - | CASSSRQGVGETQYF | TGTGCCAGCAGCTCCCGACAGGGGGTGGGTGAGACCCAGTACTTC
14 | TRBD1 | TRBJ1-2 | TRBV2 | - | CASSGQGLNYGYTF | TGTGCCAGCAGCGGACAGGGACTTAACTATGGCTACACCTTC
13 | - | TRBJ2-7 | TRBV5-5 | few | CASSWGNTYEQYF | TGTGCCAGCAGCTGGGGCAATACCTACGAGCAGTACTTC
13 | TRBD1 | TRBJ2-7 | TRBV9 | - | CASSPAGGHEQYF | TGTGCCAGCAGCCCCGCAGGGGGCCACGAGCAGTACTTC
12 | - | TRBJ2-5 | TRBV27 | - | CAVTGQSGTQYF | TGTGCCGTCACGGGACAATCGGGGACCCAGTACTTC
19 | TRBD2 | TRBJ2-5 | TRBV30 | - | CAWSLTPGLALIRGETQYF | TGTGCCTGGAGTCTAACTCCGGGACTAGCGCTTATCCGGGGGGAGACCCAGTACTTC
15 | - | TRBJ2-7 | TRBV4-1 | - | CASSQEPEFRYEQYF | TGCGCCAGCAGCCAAGAACCAGAATTTCGCTACGAGCAGTACTTC
14 | TRBD2 | TRBJ2-3 | TRBV27 | once | CASSRTRLTDTQYF | TGTGCCAGCAGCCGGACTAGGCTCACAGATACGCAGTATTTT
16 | TRBD1 | TRBJ1-5 | TRBV24-1 | - | CATSAVDRAPYQPQHF | TGTGCCACCAGTGCCGTAGACAGGGCCCCTTATCAGCCCCAGCATTTT
16 | TRBD1 | TRBJ1-2 | TRBV5-1 | once | CASSSRTGTANYGYTF | TGCGCCAGCAGCTCGCGAACGGGGACAGCAAACTATGGCTACACCTTC
17 | TRBD2 | TRBJ2-7 | TRBV10-1 | - | CASSLAGLAGDPYEQYF | TGCGCCAGCAGTTTAGCGGGACTAGCGGGAGACCCCTACGAGCAGTACTTC
15 | TRBD1 | TRBJ2-7 | TRBV3-1/TRBV3-2 | - | CASSLYRDSSYEQYF | TGTGCCAGCAGCCTCTACCGGGACAGCTCCTACGAGCAGTACTTC
15 | - | TRBJ2-7 | TRBV3-1/TRBV3-2 | few | CASSQRSAGYYEQYF | TGTGCCAGCAGCCAAAGGAGTGCAGGGTACTACGAGCAGTACTTC
15 | - | TRBJ1-6 | TRBV6-5 | - | CASSYFTPDNSPLHF | TGTGCCAGCAGTTACTTTACCCCGGATAATTCACCCCTCCACTTT
15 | - | TRBJ2-7 | TRBV7-9 | few | CASSLGQRSSYEQYF | TGTGCCAGCAGCTTAGGCCAGAGGAGCTCCTACGAGCAGTACTTC
16 | - | TRBJ2-3 | TRBV5-1 | - | CASSLARSATRDTQYF | TGCGCCAGCAGCTTGGCCCGGAGCGCTACGAGAGATACGCAGTATTTT
11 | - | TRBJ2-7 | TRBV30 | - | CAWDRPYEQYF | TGTGCCTGGGACAGGCCTTACGAGCAGTACTTC
13 | TRBD1 | TRBJ2-7 | TRBV6-6 | - | CASLGTASYEQYF | TGTGCCAGCCTGGGGACAGCTTCCTACGAGCAGTACTTC
14 | TRBD1 | TRBJ1-2 | TRBV9 | - | CASNRQGDDYGYTF | TGTGCCAGCAACCGACAGGGAGATGACTATGGCTACACCTTC
12 | - | TRBJ1-2 | TRBV9 | few | CASSSTAYGYTF | TGTGCCAGCAGCTCTACCGCCTATGGCTACACCTTC
16 | - | TRBJ1-3 | TRBV4-1 | - | CASSRKGIDPGNTIYF | TGCGCCAGCAGCCGGAAGGGGATAGACCCTGGAAACACCATATATTTT
14 | TRBD1 | TRBJ2-2 | TRBV19 | once | CASSLTGATGELFF | TGTGCCAGTAGTTTAACAGGGGCCACCGGGGAGCTGTTTTTT
13 | TRBD1 | TRBJ2-7 | TRBV5-1 | - | CASSLGQVYEQYF | TGCGCCAGCAGCCTAGGACAGGTTTACGAGCAGTACTTC
13 | TRBD2 | TRBJ2-7 | TRBV5-8 | - | CASSRTSGRVQYF | TGTGCCAGCAGCCGGACTAGCGGGAGGGTACAGTACTTC
16 | - | TRBJ2-6 | TRBV7-2 | - | CASNPPRFSGANVLTF | TGTGCCAGCAACCCCCCTCGGTTCTCTGGGGCCAACGTCCTGACTTTC
12 | - | TRBJ2-1 | TRBV7-3 | - | CASSLSGSEQFF | TGTGCCAGCAGCTTAAGCGGGTCCGAGCAGTTCTTC
16 | TRBD1 | TRBJ2-7 | TRBV7-2 | - | CASSLTGGQFVHEQYF | TGTGCCAGCAGCTTAACAGGGGGGCAATTTGTCCACGAGCAGTACTTC